Only a few counts were recorded for the clone carrying this T cell receptor (beta chain). Its antigen is unidentified. This entry belongs to a study of human T cells and chemical hapten exposure. Whole-study context: The study lasted around 24 weeks, and patients were dosed weekly with diphenylcyclopropenone on the scalp throughout. Notes on the study in general: Since the donors had alopecia, their immune response may not be the same as that of healthy people. PT1 expanded TCR counts correlated positively with patch test score.

Time point indicated: pre-sensitization, week 0. Treatment specified: therapeutic diphenylcyclopropenone sensitization with weekly scalp DPC. Germline lookup yields CDR1 MGHRA and CDR2 YSYEKL. Trimming took 4 bases from V and 4 from J, leaving 21 bases between them. This CDR3 spans 17 amino acids. TCRdb analysed the RACE reads with MiXCR anew, one entry per CDR3 protein. The sample has 60,000 or so distinct CDR3 sequences, roughly a tenth seen once; the top ten hold roughly 9.1%. The V and J genes are TRBV4-1 and TRBJ2-3; D assignment may be TRBD1 or TRBD2 (7 bases each). The source was whole blood, collected in connection with sensitization to the hapten diphenylcyclopropenone (DPC). The source of this sequence is a man aged 40-49 years with alopecia areata. Some clones in this sample may be carry-over from other donors' samples. CDR3 sequence reads: CASSRPLSRGRADTQYF. The DNA for the CDR3 is TGCGCCAGCAGCCGCCCTCTGAGCAGGGGGAGGGCAGATACGCAGTATTTT.